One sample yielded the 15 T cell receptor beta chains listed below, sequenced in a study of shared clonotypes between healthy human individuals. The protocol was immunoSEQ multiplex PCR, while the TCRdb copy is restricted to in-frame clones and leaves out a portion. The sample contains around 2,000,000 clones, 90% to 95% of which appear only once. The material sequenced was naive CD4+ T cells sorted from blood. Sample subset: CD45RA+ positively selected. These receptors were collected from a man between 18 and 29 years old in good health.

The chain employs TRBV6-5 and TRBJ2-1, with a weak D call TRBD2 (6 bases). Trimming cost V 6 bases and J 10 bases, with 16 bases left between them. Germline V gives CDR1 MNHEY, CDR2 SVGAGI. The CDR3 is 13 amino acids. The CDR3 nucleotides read TGTGCCAGCAGCCCGGGACTCCGGCGGGAGCAGTTCTTC. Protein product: CASSPGLRREQFF.

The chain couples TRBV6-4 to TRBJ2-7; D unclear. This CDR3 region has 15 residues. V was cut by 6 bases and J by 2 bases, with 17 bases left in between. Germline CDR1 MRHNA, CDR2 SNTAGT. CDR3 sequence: CASSLVAAPTYEQYF. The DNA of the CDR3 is TGTGCCAGCAGCCTCGTCGCGGCCCCAACCTACGAGCAGTACTTC.

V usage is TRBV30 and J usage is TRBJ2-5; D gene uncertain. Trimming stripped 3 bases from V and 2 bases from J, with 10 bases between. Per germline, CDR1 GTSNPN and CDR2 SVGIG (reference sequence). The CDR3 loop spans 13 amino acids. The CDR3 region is CAWSGRFQETQYF. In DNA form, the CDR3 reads TGTGCCTGGAGCGGACGATTTCAAGAGACCCAGTACTTC.

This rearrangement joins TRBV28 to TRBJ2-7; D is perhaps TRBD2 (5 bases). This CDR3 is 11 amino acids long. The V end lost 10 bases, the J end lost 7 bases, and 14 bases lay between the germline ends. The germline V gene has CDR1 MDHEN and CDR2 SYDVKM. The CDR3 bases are TGTGCCACCCTAGGACTGGGAGAGCAGTACTTC. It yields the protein CATLGLGEQYF.

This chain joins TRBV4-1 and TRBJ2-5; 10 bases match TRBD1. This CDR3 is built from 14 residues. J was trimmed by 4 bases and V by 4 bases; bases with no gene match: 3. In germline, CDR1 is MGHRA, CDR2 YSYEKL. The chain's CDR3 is CASSRDRGPETQYF. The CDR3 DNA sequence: TGCGCCAGCAGCCGCGACAGGGGGCCAGAGACCCAGTACTTC.

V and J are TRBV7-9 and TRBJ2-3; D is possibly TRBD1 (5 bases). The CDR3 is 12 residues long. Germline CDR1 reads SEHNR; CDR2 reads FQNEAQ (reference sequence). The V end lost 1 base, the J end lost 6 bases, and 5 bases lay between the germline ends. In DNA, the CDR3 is TGTGCCAGCAGCTTAGAGGGGGATACGCAGTATTTT. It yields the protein CASSLEGDTQYF.

The CDR3 bases are TGTGCCTGGAACGCCCAAATGGGTTCACCCCTCCACTTT. Translated: CAWNAQMGSPLHF. This chain joins TRBV30 and TRBJ1-6, with D unresolved. This CDR3 contains 13 residues. Germline values: CDR1 GTSNPN, CDR2 SVGIG (reference sequence). Between the trimmed V and J ends, which lost 4 bases and 9 bases, there was a span of 13 bases.

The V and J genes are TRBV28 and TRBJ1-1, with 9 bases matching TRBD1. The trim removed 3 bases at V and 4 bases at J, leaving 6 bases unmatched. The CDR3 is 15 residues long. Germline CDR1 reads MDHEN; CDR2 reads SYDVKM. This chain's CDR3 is CASSLPQGAGTEAFF. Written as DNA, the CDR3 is TGTGCCAGCAGTTTGCCACAGGGGGCGGGCACTGAAGCTTTCTTT.

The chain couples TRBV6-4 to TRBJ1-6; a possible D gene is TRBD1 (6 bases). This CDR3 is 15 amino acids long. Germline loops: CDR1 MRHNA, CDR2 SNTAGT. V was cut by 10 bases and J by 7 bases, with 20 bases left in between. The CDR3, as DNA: TGTGCCAATCCGAACAGGGAGGGCAAGAATTCACCCCTCCACTTT. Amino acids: CANPNREGKNSPLHF.

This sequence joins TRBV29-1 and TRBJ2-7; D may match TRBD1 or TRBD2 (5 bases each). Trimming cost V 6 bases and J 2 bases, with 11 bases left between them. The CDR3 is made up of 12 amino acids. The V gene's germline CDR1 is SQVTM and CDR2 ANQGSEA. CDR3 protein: CSVGDGTYEQYF. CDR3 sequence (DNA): TGCAGCGTGGGGGACGGGACCTACGAGCAGTACTTC.

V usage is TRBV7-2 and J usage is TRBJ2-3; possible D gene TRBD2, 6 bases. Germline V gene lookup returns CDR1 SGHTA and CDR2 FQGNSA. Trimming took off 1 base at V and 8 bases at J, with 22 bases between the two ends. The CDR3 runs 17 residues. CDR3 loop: CASSLVRPGLGRGTQYF. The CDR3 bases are TGTGCCAGCAGCTTAGTAAGACCGGGACTCGGACGGGGTACGCAGTATTTT.

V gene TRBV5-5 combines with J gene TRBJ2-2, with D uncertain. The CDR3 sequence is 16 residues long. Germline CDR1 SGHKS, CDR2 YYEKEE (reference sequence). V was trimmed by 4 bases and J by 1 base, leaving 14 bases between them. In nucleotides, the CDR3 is TGTGCCAGCAGCAAAGGTTGGGCGGAGAACACCGGGGAGCTGTTTTTT. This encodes CASSKGWAENTGELFF.

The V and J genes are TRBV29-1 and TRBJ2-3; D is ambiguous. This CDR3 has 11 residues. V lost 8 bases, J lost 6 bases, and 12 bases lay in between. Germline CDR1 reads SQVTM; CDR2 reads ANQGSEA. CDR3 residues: CSISVSDTQYF. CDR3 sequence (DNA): TGCAGCATATCGGTTTCCGATACGCAGTATTTT.

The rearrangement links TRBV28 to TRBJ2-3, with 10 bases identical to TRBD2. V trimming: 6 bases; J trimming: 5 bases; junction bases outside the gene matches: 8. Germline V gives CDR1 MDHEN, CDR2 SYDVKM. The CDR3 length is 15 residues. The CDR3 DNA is TGTGCCAGCAGCCCCTCTAGCGGGGGTCTAGATACGCAGTATTTT. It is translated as CASSPSSGGLDTQYF.

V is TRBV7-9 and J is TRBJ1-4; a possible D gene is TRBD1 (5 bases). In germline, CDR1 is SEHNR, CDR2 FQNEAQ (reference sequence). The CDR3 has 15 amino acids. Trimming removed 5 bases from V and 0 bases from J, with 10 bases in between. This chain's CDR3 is CASSPSGPTNEKLFF. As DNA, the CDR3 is TGTGCCAGCAGCCCGTCAGGGCCAACTAATGAAAAACTGTTTTTT.